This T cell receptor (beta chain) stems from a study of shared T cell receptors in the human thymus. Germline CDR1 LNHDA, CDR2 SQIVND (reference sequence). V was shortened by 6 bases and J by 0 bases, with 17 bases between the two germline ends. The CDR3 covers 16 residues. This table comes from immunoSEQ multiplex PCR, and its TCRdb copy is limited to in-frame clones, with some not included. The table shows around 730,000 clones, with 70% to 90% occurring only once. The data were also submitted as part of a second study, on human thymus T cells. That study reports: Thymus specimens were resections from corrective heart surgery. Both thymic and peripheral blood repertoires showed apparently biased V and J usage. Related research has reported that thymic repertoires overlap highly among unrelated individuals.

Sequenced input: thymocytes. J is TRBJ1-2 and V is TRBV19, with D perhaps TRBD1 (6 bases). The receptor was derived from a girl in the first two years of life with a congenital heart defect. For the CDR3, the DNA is TGTGCCAGTAGGAATACTGGAGGACAGACTAACTATGGCTACACCTTC. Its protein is CASRNTGGQTNYGYTF.